The source of this T cell receptor beta chain is a study of Graves' ophthalmopathy and Graves' hyperthyroidism. Aged 18 to 65, hyperthyroidism patients had been newly diagnosed, with under 2 months' duration. This CDR3 comprises 14 residues. V lost 5 bases to trimming and J lost 2 bases; unmatched junction nucleotides: 4. Germline CDR1 is SGDLS and CDR2 is YYNGEE. TCR beta CDR3 amplification used RNA transcripts. Scientists carried out first-round RT-PCR using HTBI primers and then a second-round multiplex PCR. In TCRdb, the multiplex PCR reads were re-called with MiXCR into one record per CDR3 protein. The sample has about 1.1 million distinct CDR3 sequences; roughly 35% are singletons.

This receptor was obtained from an adult man with Graves' hyperthyroidism. The gene calls are TRBV9 and TRBJ2-7, with 10 bases that match TRBD2. Sequencing input: peripheral blood or thyroid tissue (not recorded which). The CDR3 spells CASRAGGPPYEQYF. CDR3 nucleotides: TGTGCCAGCAGAGCGGGAGGGCCCCCCTACGAGCAGTACTTC.